Included here is one T cell receptor beta chain sequence, with context. The clone's antigen remains unknown. No quality values exist for individual bases; no much larger clone is one base distant. The sample comes from a study of beta chain features in type 1 diabetes (dated by TCRdb to the late 2010s). Notes on the research overall: Mean age, gender distribution, total cell number and subset yield were not different between patients and healthy donors. Regulatory and stem cell-like memory subsets were isolated from only 8 patients and about eight healthy donors, whereas naive and central memory subsets came from all 30 or so donors. In the study, TCRB repertoires of sorted circulating CD4+ T cell subsets from recently diagnosed type 1 diabetes patients were compared with those of matched healthy donors. A total of 85 million to 110 million sorted cells were examined across all samples, and RNA yield correlated strongly with the number of cells per subset.

Study-wide conclusions, independent of this receptor: The naive, central memory and regulatory TCRB repertoires appeared to resemble one another more closely among patients than among healthy donors. Patients with type 1 diabetes made fewer insertions and deleted more nucleotides at VDJ recombination sites, implying thymic rearrangement abnormalities. PCR may preferentially amplify shorter templates, but because patient and control samples were amplified and corrected together, any resulting skew would affect both groups equally. HLA sub-analyses involved small numbers of individuals, so any influence of HLA type on TCRB rearrangement remained unresolved. A moderate but significant shortening of TCRB CDR3 length was observed in type 1 diabetes patients in all four CD4+ subsets. Because cDNA rather than genomic DNA was sequenced, highly expressing activated cells could have been over-represented, although no difference in activation and CD3 levels was found between groups.

The High Capacity cDNA Reverse Transcription Kit was used to reverse transcribe all of the isolated RNA, meaning that expressed TCRB transcripts were what got sequenced. Deep immunoSEQ sequencing was applied to naive, central memory and regulatory T cell samples, giving an average of about 3.8 million total reads per sample. Sorted cells were lysed in RLT buffer, and RNA was extracted using DNase-treated RNeasy Micro or Mini kits according to cell number. Each cell subset was processed separately to prevent cross-contamination, with patient and healthy donor samples processed together. TCRB sequences were amplified from cDNA with the immunoSEQ multiplex PCR, producing 87-bp fragments spanning the CDR3 region. Sequencing of the amplicons was done on the Illumina HiSeq platform. The paper's processing steps were these. Synthetic template baselines were used to correct PCR bias computationally, reads within Hamming distance 2 were collapsed, and singletons that could not be merged were discarded. Reads were aligned against IMGT to assign V, D and J genes, CDR3 length and insertions or deletions at six rearrangement sites. Clonotype counts were normalized to sorted cell number within each subset before computing true diversity and Gini coefficients with the tcR R package. Repertoire sharing was quantified using the overlap coefficient calculated on TCRB nucleotide sequences. As a proxy for the pre-selection repertoire, out-of-frame TCRB sequences from naive cells were analyzed. Drawn from immuneACCESS, this table holds only the in-frame rearrangements with V and J called that TCRdb kept. Clones are partly lost; checked studies trace under half to an unresolved V gene and leave the rest unexplained. That table is the source of V, J and clone size, and D and trimming were worked out from the DNA. The sample has hundreds of thousands of clones on record, approximately 10% of them singletons. Approximately 0.05% of the sample rests with the top ten.

From each donor, a single peripheral blood sample of around 0.12 L on average was drawn into heparinised tubes. Naive, central memory, regulatory and stem cell-like memory CD4+ T cells were sorted on a BD FACSAria II using a panel including CD45RO, CCR7, CD25, CD127, CD95 and CD27. Purity was above 95% for every sorted population. PBMCs were isolated right away by Lymphoprep density gradient centrifugation and were stained directly, without culture. To minimize batch effects, samples were stained and sorted in pairs, one healthy donor with one patient per experiment. For this chain, trimming is 4 bases at the V end and 4 bases at the J end, and the number of junction bases without a gene match is 2. CDR1 is given as SGHRS and CDR2 as YFSETQ, both from the germline V gene. From cysteine to phenylalanine, the CDR3 is 13 amino acids long. This entry keeps only the CDR3 DNA: 39 bases, framed from base 1.

Sequenced material: naive CD4+ T cells from blood. The sample's cell subset or site, from its label and the paper: true naive CD4+ T cells. This TCR came from a woman aged 18-35 years in good health. Recombination connected TRBV5-1 to TRBJ2-3, and 8 junctional nucleotides match TRBD2. CDR3 reads: CASSGLAPDTQYF. The DNA sequence is TGCGCCAGCAGCGGACTAGCTCCAGATACGCAGTATTTT.